These 30 T cell receptor beta chains were all obtained from the same sample, sequenced in a study of blood T cell repertoires in COVID-19. Sequencing used immunoSEQ multiplex PCR; TCRdb keeps in-frame clones, though not all of them. The data contain around 200,000 clones, 87% of them seen just once; the ten biggest clones take up just under 0.9%. The sequenced sample was peripheral blood. These receptors were taken from a woman aged 18-29 years who had recovered from COVID-19.

The V call is TRBV28, the J call TRBJ2-1, with 7 bases identical to TRBD2. The V segment lost 1 base and the J segment 6 bases; nucleotides outside the gene matches: 6. Germline V lookup: CDR1 MDHEN, CDR2 SYDVKM. The CDR3 consists of 15 residues. The CDR3 coding sequence is TGTGCCAGCAGTTTATTGGGTAGCGGGTCCAATGAGCAGTTCTTC. Translation gives CASSLLGSGSNEQFF.

This clone came up a few times. Here the CDR3 reads CASSWTGGNTEAFF. DNA for the CDR3: TGTGCCAGCAGCTGGACAGGGGGGAACACTGAAGCTTTCTTT. This rearrangement joins TRBV5-4 to TRBJ1-1, with 10 bases fitting TRBD1. Unmatched junction bases numbered 0, after V lost 3 bases and J lost 1 base. The germline gives CDR1 SGHNT, CDR2 YYREEE (reference sequence). There are 14 residues in the CDR3.

The chain uses TRBV24-1 and TRBJ2-1; 11 positions agree with TRBD2. The trim removed 5 bases at V and 7 bases at J, leaving 6 bases unmatched. Germline V gene data show CDR1 as KGHDR and CDR2 as SFDVKD. The CDR3 has 15 amino acids. The CDR3 region is CATSGVTSGKNEQFF. The DNA for the CDR3 is TGTGCCACCAGTGGGGTGACTAGCGGGAAGAATGAGCAGTTCTTC.

V gene TRBV5-4 combines with J gene TRBJ1-2; the D gene is possibly TRBD1 (6 bases). Germline-derived CDR1 and CDR2 are SGHNT and YYREEE (reference sequence). The CDR3 has 12 amino acids. V was trimmed by 4 bases and J by 7 bases, leaving 11 bases between them. CDR3: CASSPTGSGYTF. The CDR3 nucleotides read TGTGCCAGCAGCCCTACAGGGTCTGGCTACACCTTC.

The rearrangement links TRBV5-6 to TRBJ2-7, with 9 bases that match TRBD2. After removal of 1 base from V and 2 bases from J, the junction contained 7 bases not matched to a gene. Germline loops: CDR1 SGHDT, CDR2 YYEEEE. The CDR3 runs to 16 residues. CDR3 loop: CASSLSGLASTYEQYV. As DNA, the CDR3 is TGTGCCAGCAGCTTGAGCGGACTAGCGTCAACCTACGAGCAGTACGTC.

This chain connects TRBV4-3 to TRBJ1-1; D not resolved. V was clipped by 0 bases and J by 0 bases, with 8 bases between them. The CDR3 is 15 residues long. Germline V gives CDR1 LGHNA, CDR2 YSLEER. CDR3 sequence: CASSQDNSLNTEAFF. The CDR3 nucleotides are TGCGCCAGCAGCCAAGATAACAGCCTGAACACTGAAGCTTTCTTT.

In its sample, this clone was seen many times. The chain couples TRBV9 to TRBJ2-3; D gene unclear. The germline CDR1 and CDR2 sequences are SGDLS and YYNGEE. CDR3 size: 13 residues. The V end lost 4 bases, the J end lost 6 bases, and 12 bases lay between the germline ends. CDR3 sequence (DNA): TGTGCCAGCAGCACTCGTTCCTCGGATACGCAGTATTTT. Translation: CASSTRSSDTQYF.

The chain is built from TRBV5-1 and TRBJ2-2; weak D call: TRBD2 (5 bases). CDR3 length: 12 amino acids. The V gene lost 4 bases and the J gene lost 10 bases, with 11 bases spanning the gap. CDR1 is SGHRS, CDR2 YFSETQ, per germline. DNA of the CDR3: TGCGCCAGCAGCGAGGGTCTGGTGGAGCTGTTTTTT. Translation gives CASSEGLVELFF.

This clone came up once. V is TRBV9 and J is TRBJ1-4; D not resolved. This CDR3 contains 14 residues. Deletions cut 0 bases from V and 5 bases from J, with 8 bases between. CDR1 and CDR2 (germline): SGDLS, YYNGEE. This CDR3 is CASSVGPQNEKLFF. CDR3 nucleotides: TGTGCCAGCAGCGTAGGGCCCCAGAATGAAAAACTGTTTTTT. Combining the CDR3 with reference TRBV9 and TRBJ1-4 gives the whole variable domain DSGVTQTPKHLITATGQRVTLRCSPRSGDLSVYWYQQSLDQGLQFLIQYYNGEERAKGNILERFSAQQFPDLHSELNLSSLELGDSALYFCASSVGPQNEKLFFGSGTQLSVL.

The V and J genes are TRBV7-3 and TRBJ2-1; D might be TRBD2 (7 bases). The germline V gene has CDR1 SGHTA and CDR2 FQGTGA. V lost 1 base, J lost 7 bases, and 14 bases lay in between. The CDR3 spans 15 residues. Written as DNA, the CDR3 is TGTGCCAGCAGCTTAATCGGGGGGCCGAGGAATGAGCAGTTCTTC. Translating it yields CASSLIGGPRNEQFF.

In its sample, this clone was seen once. V and J are TRBV27 and TRBJ2-1; TRBD2 aligns across 10 bases. V trimming: 2 bases; J trimming: 1 base; junction bases outside the gene matches: 5. The CDR3 spans 17 residues. Germline assignment: CDR1 MNHEY and CDR2 SMNVEV (reference sequence). The CDR3 region has the DNA TGTGCCAGCAGTTTAGGTCTAGCGGGAGTGTCCTACAATGAGCAGTTCTTC. Translating gives CASSLGLAGVSYNEQFF.

V usage is TRBV7-9 and J usage is TRBJ2-3, with D possibly TRBD2 on 6 matching bases. CDR1 is SEHNR, CDR2 FQNEAQ, per germline (reference sequence). Trimming removed 3 bases from V and 14 bases from J, with 12 bases in between. The CDR3 is 11 residues long. The DNA for the CDR3 is TGTGCCAGCAGCTTCGGAGGGCTGGGGTATTTT. Translated, it gives CASSFGGLGYF. The variable domain in full, completed from reference TRBV7-9 and TRBJ2-3, reads DTGVSQNPRHKITKRGQNVTFRCDPISEHNRLYWYRQTLGQGPEFLTYFQNEAQLEKSRLLSDRFSAERPKGSFSTLEIQRTEQGDSAMYLCASSFGGLGYFGPGTRLTVL.

The gene calls are TRBV3-1 (or the pseudogene TRBV3-2) and TRBJ2-1; 10 bases map to TRBD1. V lost 5 bases to trimming and J lost 2 bases; unmatched junction nucleotides: 9. From germline, CDR1 is LGHDT and CDR2 YNNKEL (reference sequence). The CDR3 covers 17 residues. The CDR3 here is CASSFRDRGRPYNEQFF. The DNA of the CDR3 is TGTGCCAGCAGCTTCCGGGACAGGGGCCGTCCCTACAATGAGCAGTTCTTC.

This clone was seen more than once but under ten times. This chain joins TRBV6-2 or TRBV6-3 and TRBJ2-7; TRBD2 agrees at 11 bases. The germline gives CDR1 MNHEY, CDR2 SVGEGT. The V and J ends lost 5 bases and 3 bases, in that order; junction bases with no gene match: 3. There are 14 residues in the CDR3. CDR3 loop: CASSTSGSLYEQYV. The CDR3 coding sequence is TGTGCCAGCAGTACTAGCGGGAGTCTCTACGAGCAGTACGTC.

This chain uses TRBV4-3 with TRBJ2-1, with a weak D call TRBD2 (7 bases). Trimming removed 0 bases at V and 9 bases at J, with 18 bases between. The CDR3 covers 16 residues. CDR1 LGHNA and CDR2 YSLEER come from the germline V gene. The CDR3 spells CASSQDGGGGQSEQFF. The DNA for the CDR3 is TGCGCCAGCAGCCAAGACGGGGGAGGGGGGCAAAGTGAGCAGTTCTTC.

This chain connects TRBV5-8 to TRBJ2-3; D is possibly TRBD2 (5 bases). The germline V and J ends were trimmed by 4 bases and 2 bases, with 14 bases remaining between them. This CDR3 has 15 amino acids. Germline V CDR1 and CDR2: SGHTS, YDEGEE. CDR3 in amino acids: CASSLTTLPTDTQYF. For the CDR3, the DNA is TGTGCCAGCAGCCTGACTACCCTTCCCACAGATACGCAGTATTTT.

The chain recombines TRBV7-2 with TRBJ2-7; TRBD2 matches 7 bases. Trimming cost V 0 bases and J 4 bases; bases outside gene matches: 6. Germline values: CDR1 SGHTA, CDR2 FQGNSA. This CDR3 has 15 amino acids. The CDR3 loop reads CASSLAGGYGYEQYF. Here the CDR3 DNA reads TGTGCCAGCAGCTTAGCGGGGGGGTACGGTTACGAGCAGTACTTC.

The count of this clone is one. In nucleotides, the CDR3 is TGTGCCAGCAGCTTGATGGCGGACGGGGAGCTGTTTTTT. It yields the protein CASSLMADGELFF. The chain uses TRBV5-5 and TRBJ2-2; no definite D call. Trimming shortened V by 1 base and J by 7 bases, and 8 bases separated the two germline ends. CDR1 and CDR2 from the germline V gene are SGHKS and YYEKEE (reference sequence). This CDR3 is built from 13 residues.

The chain employs TRBV24-1 and TRBJ2-3, with 7 bases aligning to TRBD2. In germline, CDR1 is KGHDR, CDR2 SFDVKD. The V segment lost 2 bases and the J segment 3 bases; nucleotides outside the gene matches: 4. The CDR3 is 15 amino acids. The CDR3 protein is CATSDSRRGTDTQYF. The CDR3 nucleotides are TGTGCCACCAGTGATTCAAGGCGGGGGACAGATACGCAGTATTTT.

V gene TRBV4-1 combines with J gene TRBJ2-7, with 8 bases that match TRBD1. From germline, CDR1 is MGHRA and CDR2 YSYEKL. There are 15 residues in the CDR3. V was clipped by 0 bases and J by 2 bases; unmatched bases: 3. As DNA, the CDR3 is TGCGCCAGCAGCCAAGAAGGGACAGGCACCTACGAGCAGTACTTC. It yields the protein CASSQEGTGTYEQYF.

The V gene is TRBV7-2, the J gene TRBJ2-5; D is undetermined. V was cut by 5 bases and J by 3 bases, with 13 bases left in between. CDR1 SGHTA and CDR2 FQGNSA come from the germline V gene. This CDR3 region has 14 residues. The CDR3, as DNA: TGTGCCAGCAGCAGCTTTGACTCCGAAGAGACCCAGTACTTC. Amino acid sequence: CASSSFDSEETQYF. Full variable domain (outside the CDR3, taken from reference TRBV7-2 and TRBJ2-5): GAGVSQSPSNKVTEKGKDVELRCDPISGHTALYWYRQSLGQGLEFLIYFQGNSAPDKSGLPSDRFSAERTGGSVSTLTIQRTQQEDSAVYLCASSSFDSEETQYFGPGTRLLVL.

V gene TRBV19 combines with J gene TRBJ2-2, with a possible D match to TRBD2 (6 bases). From germline, CDR1 is LNHDA and CDR2 SQIVND (reference sequence). Trimming shortened V by 6 bases and J by 3 bases, and 17 bases separated the two germline ends. CDR3 length: 16 residues. For the CDR3, the DNA is TGTGCCAGTAGCCCTGGGGCTAGCGTGTACACCGGGGAGCTGTTTTTT. Its translation: CASSPGASVYTGELFF.

This clone occurred a few times. The gene calls are TRBV7-2 and TRBJ2-1; TRBD2 aligns across 12 bases. CDR3 length: 18 residues. Germline CDR1 is SGHTA and CDR2 is FQGNSA. With 7 bases clipped from V and 0 bases from J, the junction kept 10 bases outside the gene matches. The CDR3 loop is CASTRLAGDPSSYNEQFF. CDR3 coding DNA: TGTGCCAGCACCAGACTAGCGGGGGACCCAAGCTCCTACAATGAGCAGTTCTTC. Using reference TRBV7-2 and TRBJ2-1 for the parts outside the CDR3, the full variable domain is GAGVSQSPSNKVTEKGKDVELRCDPISGHTALYWYRQSLGQGLEFLIYFQGNSAPDKSGLPSDRFSAERTGGSVSTLTIQRTQQEDSAVYLCASTRLAGDPSSYNEQFFGPGTRLTVL.

The chain carries TRBV7-9 and TRBJ2-5; TRBD2 is a possible D gene (6 bases). Germline V gene data show CDR1 as SEHNR and CDR2 as FQNEAQ (reference sequence). The CDR3 runs to 14 residues. Between the trimmed V and J ends, which lost 5 bases and 5 bases, there was a span of 15 bases. CDR3 protein: CASSLNQGLETQYF. In DNA form, the CDR3 reads TGTGCCAGCAGCCTAAACCAGGGACTGGAGACCCAGTACTTC.

The rearrangement links TRBV7-8 to TRBJ1-6; no definite D call. Deletions cut 5 bases from V and 5 bases from J, with 13 bases between. Germline loops: CDR1 SGHVS, CDR2 FQNEAQ. The CDR3 spans 15 residues. CDR3 amino acids: CASSTRIKNNSPLHF. In DNA form, the CDR3 reads TGTGCCAGCAGCACACGCATCAAGAATAATTCACCCCTCCACTTT. Filled out from reference TRBV7-8 and TRBJ1-6, the complete variable domain reads GAGVSQSPRYKVAKRGQDVALRCDPISGHVSLFWYQQALGQGPEFLTYFQNEAQLDKSGLPSDRFFAERPEGSVSTLKIQRTQQEDSAVYLCASSTRIKNNSPLHFGNGTRLTVT.

The chain has TRBV7-2 and TRBJ2-5; 7 nucleotides match TRBD2. The length of the CDR3 is 14 residues. J was trimmed by 5 bases and V by 1 base; bases with no gene match: 4. CDR1 SGHTA and CDR2 FQGNSA come from the germline V gene. The CDR3 DNA is TGTGCCAGCAGCTTAGGAGGGCGGGGGGAGACCCAGTACTTC. This codes for CASSLGGRGETQYF.

The sample holds a few counts of this clone. The chain has TRBV7-8 and TRBJ1-1; D is perhaps TRBD1 (5 bases). The CDR3 loop spans 15 amino acids. Germline loops: CDR1 SGHVS, CDR2 FQNEAQ. With 2 bases removed from V and 3 bases from J, the gap between germline ends came to 13 bases. In nucleotides, the CDR3 is TGTGCCAGCAGCTTACAGGCCAGGGCGTACACTGAAGCTTTCTTT. Translating gives CASSLQARAYTEAFF.

This clone was picked up one time. The chain links TRBV7-2 to TRBJ2-3; D perhaps matches TRBD1 (5 bases). V shed 4 bases and J shed 0 bases, with 17 bases lying between them. The CDR3 is 17 amino acids. CDR1 SGHTA and CDR2 FQGNSA come from the germline V gene. The CDR3 coding sequence is TGTGCCAGCAGCTCAATAATTGCGACAGCTAGCACAGATACGCAGTATTTT. Its protein is CASSSIIATASTDTQYF.

This sequence joins TRBV6-1 and TRBJ2-1; 7 bases agree with TRBD2. The CDR3 loop spans 16 amino acids. Trimming at V came to 3 bases and at J to 3 bases, leaving 8 bases not matched to a gene. Germline CDR1 and CDR2: MNHNS and SASEGT. CDR3 region: CASSDPGTKGYNEQFF. CDR3 DNA sequence: TGTGCCAGCAGTGACCCCGGGACTAAAGGCTACAATGAGCAGTTCTTC.

The chain joins TRBV9 to TRBJ2-3; D uncertain. Trimming cost V 7 bases and J 7 bases, with 28 bases left between them. CDR1 SGDLS and CDR2 YYNGEE come from the germline V gene. This CDR3 region has 17 residues. CDR3: CASFPVQMVGVTNTQYF. The DNA for the CDR3 is TGTGCCAGCTTTCCCGTACAGATGGTTGGCGTCACGAATACGCAGTATTTT. The whole variable domain, remainder taken from reference TRBV9 and TRBJ2-3, is DSGVTQTPKHLITATGQRVTLRCSPRSGDLSVYWYQQSLDQGLQFLIQYYNGEERAKGNILERFSAQQFPDLHSELNLSSLELGDSALYFCASFPVQMVGVTNTQYFGPGTRLTVL.